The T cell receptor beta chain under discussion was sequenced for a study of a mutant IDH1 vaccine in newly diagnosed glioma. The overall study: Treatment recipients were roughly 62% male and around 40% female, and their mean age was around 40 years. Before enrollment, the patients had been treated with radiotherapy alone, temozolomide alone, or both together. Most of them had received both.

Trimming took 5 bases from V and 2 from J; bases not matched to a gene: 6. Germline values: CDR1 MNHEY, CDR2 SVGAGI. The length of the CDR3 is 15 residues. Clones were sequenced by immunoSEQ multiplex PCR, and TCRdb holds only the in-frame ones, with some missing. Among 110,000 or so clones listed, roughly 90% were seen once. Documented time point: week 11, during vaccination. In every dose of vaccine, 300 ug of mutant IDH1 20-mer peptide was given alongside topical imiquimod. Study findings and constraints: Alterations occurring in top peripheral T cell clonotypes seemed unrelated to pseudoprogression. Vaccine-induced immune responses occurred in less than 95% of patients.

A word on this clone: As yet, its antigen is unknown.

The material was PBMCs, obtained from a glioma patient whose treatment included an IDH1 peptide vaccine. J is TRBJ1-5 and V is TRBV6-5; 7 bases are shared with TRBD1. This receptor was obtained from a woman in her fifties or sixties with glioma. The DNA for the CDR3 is TGTGCCAGCAGTCCGACAGGGCAGGGCAATCAGCCCCAGCATTTT. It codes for CASSPTGQGNQPQHF.